These 25 T cell receptor beta chains originate from one sample sequenced in a study of Tregs in tolerant kidney transplant recipients. CFSE-labeled recipient PBMCs were cultured approximately 6 days with irradiated graft donor PBMCs, then FACS-sorted. The table came from immunoSEQ multiplex PCR; TCRdb's copy has only in-frame clones and leaves some out. The table lists 2,000 or so clones, with 15% to 20% in the top ten. These receptors' antigens are unknown. Sequenced material: CD4+ T cells from blood cultured with allogeneic cells, taken before the transplant. The receptors stem from a human patient who received a combined kidney and bone marrow transplant.

As for this clone: The read falls 3 residues short of the CDR3 end, and the missing part is taken from the germline J gene. This chain uses TRBV13 with TRBJ2-5; tentatively, D is TRBD2 (5 bases). The V gene lost 5 bases and the J gene lost 5 bases, with 9 bases spanning the gap. CDR3 length: 12 residues. The V gene's germline CDR1 is PRHDT and CDR2 FYEKMQ (reference sequence). The sequenced part of the CDR3 DNA is TGTGCCAGCAGCCCGGACTGGGAGACC. This encodes CASSPDWET. The entire CDR3 reads CASSPDWETQYF. Drawing the rest from reference TRBV13 and TRBJ2-5, the complete variable domain is AAGVIQSPRHLIKEKRETATLKCYPIPRHDTVYWYQQGPGQDPQFLISFYEKMQSDKGSIPDRFSAQQFSDYHSELNMSSLELGDSALYFCASSPDWETQYFGPGTRLLVL.

Concerning this clone itself: The read ends 3 residues early relative to the CDR3; the germline J gene fills the gap. The V gene is TRBV28, the J gene TRBJ2-7; 9 bases agree with TRBD1. Germline trimming cut 7 bases from V and 1 base from J; bases unmatched to any gene: 8. Looked up from germline, CDR1 is MDHEN and CDR2 is SYDVKM. This CDR3 is built from 15 residues. The chain's CDR3 is CASIFRGQGSYEQYF. The CDR3 bases that were read are TGTGCCAGCATCTTTAGGGGACAGGGTTCCTACGAG.

With regard to this clone: The read is 3 residues too short to cover the CDR3 end, so that end is filled in from the germline J gene. The V call is TRBV2, the J call TRBJ2-7, with 11 bases aligning to TRBD2. V was clipped by 1 base and J by 4 bases; unmatched bases: 6. CDR3 length: 16 amino acids. Germline V gives CDR1 SNHLY, CDR2 FYNNEI. The CDR3 loop is CASSEGGLAGEYEQYF. CDR3 bases read: TGTGCCAGCAGTGAAGGCGGACTAGCGGGCGAGTACGAG.

CDR3 DNA, as far as it was read: TGTGCCAGCAGCGTAGCAGGCCAAAACTATGGC. Encoded protein: CASSVAGQNYG. The CDR3, in full, reads CASSVAGQNYGYTF. The gene calls are TRBV9 and TRBJ1-2; no clear D. The read ends 3 residues early relative to the CDR3; the germline J gene fills the gap. The CDR3 spans 14 residues. Trimming cost V 0 bases and J 2 bases, with 8 bases left between them. Per the germline V gene, CDR1 is SGDLS and CDR2 is YYNGEE.

This clone is deemed medium-sized by its frequency. The read finishes 3 residues shy of the CDR3 end, and the germline J gene is used to complete it. The rearrangement uses TRBV18 and TRBJ1-5; 8 bases align to TRBD1. Germline CDR1 is KGHSH and CDR2 is LQKENI. The ends lost 3 bases at V and 0 bases at J; junction bases unmatched: 4. The CDR3 contains 16 residues. This CDR3 reads CASSPTGGGSNQPQHF. The sequenced part of the CDR3 DNA is TGTGCCAGCTCACCCACAGGGGGGGGTAGCAATCAGCCC.

This clone is labeled medium-sized based on frequency. The read ends 3 residues before the CDR3 terminus; that terminus is restored from the germline J gene. This chain connects TRBV20-1 to TRBJ1-2, with D tentatively TRBD1 (5 bases). The V end lost 2 bases, the J end lost 4 bases, and 17 bases lay between the germline ends. CDR1 is DFQATT, CDR2 SNEGSKA, per germline (reference sequence). This CDR3 spans 15 amino acids. The sequenced CDR3 bases are TGCAGTGCTAGATTCGTACAGGAAAGGAGCTATGGC. Protein: CSARFVQERSYG. The complete CDR3 protein is CSARFVQERSYGYTF.

With regard to this clone: The CDR3 end lies 3 residues beyond the end of the read and is filled in from the germline J gene. J is TRBJ2-3 and V is TRBV5-1, with 9 positions matching TRBD1. CDR1 is SGHRS and CDR2 is YFSETQ in the germline V gene. The CDR3 runs 13 residues. Trimming cost V 6 bases and J 4 bases; bases outside gene matches: 3. The CDR3 bases that were read are TGCGCCAGCACCGACAGGGGGGCAGATACG. It is translated as CASTDRGADT. The full CDR3 protein reads CASTDRGADTQYF.

The CDR3 sequence is CASSLAVKQVPETQYF. Incomplete CDR3 DNA: TGCGCCAGCAGCTTGGCCGTAAAACAGGTTCCGGAGACC. The chain is built from TRBV5-1 and TRBJ2-5; TRBD1 might be the D (5 bases). The CDR3 goes on 3 residues after the read ends, and that part is filled in from the germline J gene. The V end lost 0 bases, the J end lost 5 bases, and 17 bases lay between the germline ends. CDR1 is SGHRS and CDR2 is YFSETQ in the germline V gene. CDR3 size: 16 residues.

This clone counts as medium-sized by frequency. Coverage ceases 3 residues before the CDR3 finishes, and the germline J gene fills in the end. The chain joins TRBV7-8 to TRBJ2-2; 7 nucleotides align to TRBD1. Germline-derived CDR1 and CDR2 are SGHVS and FQNEAQ. The CDR3 has 15 residues. After removal of 10 bases from V and 0 bases from J, the junction contained 8 bases not matched to a gene. The part of the CDR3 DNA that was read is TGTGCCACCTCAGACGGGACAGCGAACACCGGGGAG. This translates into CATSDGTANTGE. The whole CDR3 is CATSDGTANTGELFF.

This clone registers medium-sized by frequency. The sequenced fragment ends 3 residues before the CDR3 boundary, so the rest is inferred from the germline J gene. This sequence joins TRBV7-2 and TRBJ2-1, with 7 bases fitting TRBD2. Germline CDR1 SGHTA, CDR2 FQGNSA. The ends lost 7 bases at V and 5 bases at J; junction bases unmatched: 5. The CDR3 totals 13 residues. The sequenced CDR3 bases are TGTGCCAGCACCCGGACTAGGAACAATGAG. Its protein product is CASTRTRNNE. The whole CDR3 region reads CASTRTRNNEQFF.

Note on this clone: From the germline J gene comes the end of the CDR3, since the read stops 3 residues before it. This rearrangement joins TRBV20-1 to TRBJ1-2; 10 positions agree with TRBD1. Trimming at V came to 3 bases and at J to 4 bases, leaving 17 bases not matched to a gene. This CDR3 spans 18 amino acids. Germline V gene data show CDR1 as DFQATT and CDR2 as SNEGSKA (reference sequence). Here the CDR3 reads CSASVTGTGAETLYGYTF. The sequenced part of the CDR3 DNA is TGCAGTGCTAGCGTCACAGGGACAGGGGCCGAAACCCTCTATGGC.

As concerns this clone: The CDR3 end is not reached by the read, which stops 3 residues before it; the germline J gene fills it in. The chain recombines TRBV5-6 with TRBJ2-1; D call uncertain. CDR1 is SGHDT and CDR2 is YYEEEE in the germline V gene. V lost 3 bases and J lost 5, with 6 bases in between. This CDR3 contains 12 residues. CDR3 bases read: TGTGCCAGCAGCTACTTTAACAATGAG. Its protein product is CASSYFNNE. In full, the CDR3 reads CASSYFNNEQFF. Looking up the rest from reference TRBV5-6 and TRBJ2-1 gives the full variable domain: DAGVTQSPTHLIKTRGQQVTLRCSPKSGHDTVSWYQQALGQGPQFIFQYYEEEERQRGNFPDRFSGHQFPNYSSELNVNALLLGDSALYLCASSYFNNEQFFGPGTRLTVL.

Remarks on this clone: The read terminates 3 residues ahead of where the CDR3 ends, so the germline J gene completes it. V gene TRBV5-3 combines with J gene TRBJ2-7; possibly TRBD2 for D (6 bases). TRBV5-3 is an open reading frame whose function is uncertain. V lost 8 bases and J 3 bases, leaving 12 bases between the germline ends. The length of the CDR3 is 12 residues. The CDR3 bases that were read are TGTGCCAGGGGGGACTGGATCTACGAG. As protein: CARGDWIYE. The full-length CDR3 reads as CARGDWIYEQYF.

Details on this clone: The read halts 3 residues ahead of the CDR3 end, with the missing end drawn from the germline J gene. This sequence joins TRBV28 and TRBJ2-7; 9 positions match TRBD2. Germline trimming cut 7 bases from V and 4 bases from J; bases unmatched to any gene: 11. The CDR3 has 15 residues. Germline CDR1 MDHEN, CDR2 SYDVKM. CDR3 DNA, as far as it was read: TGTGCCAGCACCTGGGGTGGCAGCGGGGGGTACGAG. Its protein product is CASTWGGSGGYE. The CDR3, in full, reads CASTWGGSGGYEQYF.

This clone is identified as medium-sized (0.01 to 0.1%) from frequency. From the germline J gene comes the end of the CDR3, since the read stops 3 residues before it. The V call is TRBV5-1, the J call TRBJ1-1, with TRBD1 matching over 8 bases. This CDR3 has 14 residues. With 4 bases clipped from V and 3 bases from J, the junction kept 5 bases outside the gene matches. The germline gives CDR1 SGHRS, CDR2 YFSETQ. Partial CDR3 DNA: TGCGCCAGCAGCCACCCGACAGGGGACACTGAA. This gives the protein CASSHPTGDTE. The CDR3 in full is CASSHPTGDTEAFF.

On this clone itself: With the read ending 3 residues before the CDR3 end, the germline J gene is used to fill in that end. This chain connects TRBV3-1 (or the pseudogene TRBV3-2) to TRBJ1-5, with D perhaps TRBD1 (5 bases). Trimming took off 0 bases at V and 6 bases at J, with 18 bases between the two ends. The germline V gene encodes CDR1 LGHDT and CDR2 YNNKEL (reference sequence). The CDR3 extends over 17 amino acids. Incomplete CDR3 DNA: TGTGCCAGCAGCCAAGATGGGGCGGGGCAGAGCGCTCAGCCC. This sequence encodes CASSQDGAGQSAQP. The CDR3 in its entirety is CASSQDGAGQSAQPQHF.

By frequency, this clone registers medium-sized. The read halts 3 residues ahead of the CDR3 end, with the missing end drawn from the germline J gene. V gene TRBV5-1 combines with J gene TRBJ1-5; TRBD1 aligns across 8 bases. Germline values: CDR1 SGHRS, CDR2 YFSETQ. Trimming cost V 0 bases and J 0 bases; bases outside gene matches: 8. The CDR3 has 18 amino acids. CDR3 bases read: TGCGCCAGCAGCTTGGGTGGGACAGGATCATATAGCAATCAGCCC. The encoded protein is CASSLGGTGSYSNQP. The CDR3 in full is CASSLGGTGSYSNQPQHF. Filled out from reference TRBV5-1 and TRBJ1-5, the complete variable domain reads KAGVTQTPRYLIKTRGQQVTLSCSPISGHRSVSWYQQTPGQGLQFLFEYFSETQRNKGNFPGRFSGRQFSNSRSEMNVSTLELGDSALYLCASSLGGTGSYSNQPQHFGDGTRLSIL.

As concerns this clone: Read data end 3 residues before the CDR3 end; the end is taken from the germline J gene. This chain uses TRBV11-2 with TRBJ2-7; no firm D call. The V gene's germline CDR1 is SGHAT and CDR2 FQNNGV. V gave up 0 bases and J gave up 6 bases, with 9 bases separating them. This CDR3 has 13 amino acids. The sequenced CDR3 bases are TGTGCCAGCAGCTTAGATATAATCGGCGAG. This codes for CASSLDIIGE. The full CDR3 sequence reads CASSLDIIGEQYF.

This clone is called medium-sized based on its frequency. The read comes to an end 3 residues before the CDR3 does, leaving the germline J gene to fill in the end. The V and J genes are TRBV11-2 and TRBJ1-4, with TRBD1 identical over 11 bases. V lost 4 bases and J lost 8; bases outside the gene matches: 6. CDR3 length: 15 residues. Germline V gene lookup returns CDR1 SGHAT and CDR2 FQNNGV. The part of the CDR3 DNA that was read is TGTGCCAGCAGCTACGGACAGGGGGCGCGGGAAAAA. Its translation is CASSYGQGAREK. The full-length CDR3 reads as CASSYGQGAREKLFF.

Details on this clone: Coverage ceases 3 residues before the CDR3 finishes, and the germline J gene fills in the end. V is TRBV20-1 and J is TRBJ1-2, with TRBD1 matching over 7 bases. There are 13 residues in the CDR3. V dropped 0 bases and J dropped 6; count of bases not matched to a gene: 4. Per germline, CDR1 DFQATT and CDR2 SNEGSKA (reference sequence). The CDR3: CSAREHTGDGYTF. The sequenced CDR3 bases are TGCAGTGCTAGAGAGCACACAGGGGATGGC.

Considering frequency, this clone is medium-sized (0.01 to 0.1%). The read ends 3 residues early relative to the CDR3; the germline J gene fills the gap. This chain links TRBV20-1 with TRBJ2-3, with a possible D match to TRBD2 (7 bases). CDR3 length: 14 amino acids. Per germline, CDR1 DFQATT and CDR2 SNEGSKA (reference sequence). The V and J ends lost 2 bases and 5 bases respectively, with 14 bases between them. CDR3: CSARPGGAGDTQYF. The CDR3 bases that were read are TGCAGTGCTAGACCTGGGGGGGCCGGAGATACG.

Remarks on this clone: An end of the junction does not agree with germline; a read error may underlie this. The CDR3 end lies 3 residues beyond the end of the read and is filled in from the germline J gene. The chain combines TRBV7-9 with TRBJ2-7; D remains ambiguous. CDR1 SEHNR and CDR2 FQNEAQ come from the germline V gene (reference sequence). The CDR3 length is 12 residues. The DNA read from the CDR3 is TGTTCCAGCACCTCAGGTGCCCACGAG. This codes for CSSTSGAHE. The whole CDR3 region reads CSSTSGAHEQYF.

Note on this clone: The read ends 3 residues before the CDR3 terminus; that terminus is restored from the germline J gene. This rearrangement joins TRBV4-2 to TRBJ2-7, with D unclear. V was trimmed by 0 bases and J by 0 bases, leaving 6 bases between them. The germline V gene has CDR1 LGHNA and CDR2 YNFKEQ. The CDR3 totals 14 residues. The DNA read from the CDR3 is TGTGCCAGCAGCCAAGATCCCAGCTCCTACGAG. This codes for CASSQDPSSYE. The full CDR3 sequence reads CASSQDPSSYEQYF.

In terms of frequency, this clone is medium-sized. The observed sequence ends 3 residues before the CDR3 terminus, with the missing tail filled in from the germline J gene. This chain connects TRBV2 to TRBJ2-2; D perhaps matches TRBD1 (6 bases). The CDR3 has 14 residues. Germline CDR1 and CDR2: SNHLY and FYNNEI. V gave up 10 bases and J gave up 4 bases, with 16 bases separating them. CDR3 sequence: CATPVVRGTGELFF. CDR3 bases read: TGTGCCACCCCCGTTGTCAGGGGCACCGGGGAG. Full variable domain (rest looked up from reference TRBV2 and TRBJ2-2): EPEVTQTPSHQVTQMGQEVILRCVPISNHLYFYWYRQILGQKVEFLVSFYNNEISEKSEIFDDQFSVERPDGSNFTLKIRSTKLEDSAMYFCATPVVRGTGELFFGEGSRLTVL.

This clone ranks as medium-sized in terms of frequency. The sequenced fragment ends 3 residues before the CDR3 boundary, so the rest is inferred from the germline J gene. V gene TRBV18 combines with J gene TRBJ2-3, with a possible D match to TRBD1 (6 bases). Germline CDR1 reads KGHSH; CDR2 reads LQKENI. The CDR3 loop spans 14 amino acids. Trimming left V 2 bases short and J 4 bases short, with 10 bases between. This CDR3 reads CASSPLRQADTQYF. CDR3 DNA, as far as it was read: TGTGCCAGCTCACCATTGCGACAGGCAGATACG.